This TCR beta chain was identified during a study of T cell repertoires in cytomegalovirus infection. Whole-study context: Indications of both CMV infection and matching HLA type were provided by public TCR beta signatures.

CDR1 is MNHEY and CDR2 is SVGAGI in the germline V gene. Trimming left V 2 bases short and J 9 bases short, with 11 bases between. The CDR3 spans 13 residues. TCRdb ran MiXCR on the reads and lists one entry per CDR3 protein. The repertoire holds about 160,000 distinct CDR3 sequences, with about 20% as singletons. The sample holds many counts of this clonotype. Antigen: not known. Sequenced here: CD8+ T cells from cultured PBMCs, sampled from culture after CMV antigen stimulation. The chain carries TRBV6-5 and TRBJ1-5; maybe TRBD1 (5 bases). The sequence derives from a human donor in good health (CMV status not recorded). Some clones in this sample may be carry-over from other donors' samples. The DNA for the CDR3 is TGTGCCAGCAGTTACGGGGCCGGGGGGCCCCAGCATTTT. Amino acid sequence: CASSYGAGGPQHF.